This TCR beta chain was sequenced for a study of cytomegalovirus exposure and HLA in healthy donors. Study outcomes and limitations: Later analysis found that TCR beta chains associated with HLA were more clonally expanded than other, equally common chains.

Germline CDR1 and CDR2: SNHLY and FYNNEI. The CDR3 runs 10 residues. V was trimmed by 11 bases and J by 4 bases, leaving 6 bases between them. Researchers ran the PCR with 60 Vbeta and 13 Jbeta primers. Repertoires were generated with immunoSEQ multiplex PCR, while TCRdb's copy carries only in-frame clones and drops some. This table holds some 150,000 clones, approximately 78% found once. Turning to this clone: Antigen unknown.

The V and J genes are TRBV2 and TRBJ2-1; D call uncertain. The specimen was PBMCs. The receptor comes from a woman in her forties or fifties in good health and CMV-seropositive. The CDR3 bases are TGTGCCCTCCGGTACAATGAGCAGTTCTTC. It yields the protein CALRYNEQFF.